This T cell receptor beta chain was observed in a study of monozygotic twins with inflammatory bowel disease. Regarding the study as a whole: Using the inverse Simpson index, IBD patients had lower TCRbeta diversity than healthy co-twins.

A note on this clonotype: Antigen unknown.

TCRdb processed the 5' RACE reads again and assigns one entry to each CDR3 protein, with no DNA. The repertoire table contains over 200,000 distinct CDR3 sequences. Sequencing was done on a sample of blood. This clonotype was sampled from a human donor with ulcerative colitis or Crohn's disease, or a healthy co-twin of an affected twin (not recorded which).

This CDR3 reads CASSTGQGSTEAFF. V and J are TRBV18 and TRBJ1-1; TCRdb lists TRBD1, though no DNA is available to test this call. In germline, CDR1 is KGHSH, CDR2 LQKENI. The CDR3 runs to 14 residues.